One and the same sample provided the 21 T cell receptor beta chains below, sequenced in a study of T cells after yellow fever vaccination. TCRdb re-derived calls from the 5' RACE reads in MiXCR, one entry per CDR3 protein. The sample has 620,000 or so distinct CDR3 sequences; about 12% are singletons. The input for sequencing was PBMCs, taken on the day of the yellow fever booster vaccination. These receptors all come from a man aged 25-40 years who received the YFV17D yellow fever vaccine.

The gene calls are TRBV29-1 and TRBJ2-5; a weak D match, TRBD1 (6 bases). Trimming removed 5 bases from V and 4 bases from J, with 14 bases in between. The CDR3 length is 13 residues. Germline V gene lookup returns CDR1 SQVTM and CDR2 ANQGSEA. This chain's CDR3 is CSVQGLLGETQYF. CDR3 DNA: TGCAGCGTTCAGGGGTTATTGGGAGAGACCCAGTACTTC.

This clonotype appeared a few times. The rearrangement links TRBV9 to TRBJ1-1, with 7 bases lining up with TRBD1. The germline V gene encodes CDR1 SGDLS and CDR2 YYNGEE. V was pared by 3 bases and J by 4 bases, with 6 bases of the junction left unmatched. The CDR3 is made up of 14 amino acids. The CDR3 region is CASSGNRGGTEAFF. The CDR3 DNA follows: TGTGCCAGCAGCGGAAACAGGGGCGGCACTGAAGCTTTCTTT. Combining the CDR3 with reference TRBV9 and TRBJ1-1 gives the whole variable domain DSGVTQTPKHLITATGQRVTLRCSPRSGDLSVYWYQQSLDQGLQFLIQYYNGEERAKGNILERFSAQQFPDLHSELNLSSLELGDSALYFCASSGNRGGTEAFFGQGTRLTVV.

This clonotype has a handful of counts. The gene calls are TRBV7-2 and TRBJ2-1; D remains unclear. V shed 0 bases and J shed 3 bases, with 12 bases lying between them. CDR1 SGHTA and CDR2 FQGNSA come from the germline V gene. The CDR3 runs to 16 residues. CDR3 sequence (DNA): TGTGCCAGCAGCTTAGCGATCCCAGCCGACTACAATGAGCAGTTCTTC. This encodes CASSLAIPADYNEQFF.

Only a few counts were recorded for this clonotype. The V call is TRBV27, the J call TRBJ2-7; TRBD1 aligns across 8 bases. Germline CDR1 reads MNHEY; CDR2 reads SMNVEV (reference sequence). This CDR3 has 17 amino acids. Trimming cost V 7 bases and J 2 bases; bases outside gene matches: 16. The CDR3 sequence is CASTLRLDRERTYEQYF. In DNA form, the CDR3 reads TGTGCCAGCACCTTAAGATTGGACAGGGAGCGAACCTACGAGCAGTACTTC.

This clonotype came up a few times. The CDR3 here is CSASLGFEQYF. In DNA, the CDR3 is TGCAGTGCTAGTTTGGGTTTCGAGCAGTACTTC. The gene calls are TRBV20-1 and TRBJ2-7; no clear D. CDR1 is DFQATT, CDR2 SNEGSKA, per germline (reference sequence). V was pared by 3 bases and J by 6 bases, with 9 bases between. The CDR3 covers 11 residues.

The J gene is TRBJ2-1, the V gene TRBV20-1; 8 bases match TRBD2. This CDR3 spans 13 amino acids. Germline values: CDR1 DFQATT, CDR2 SNEGSKA (reference sequence). CDR3 in DNA: TGCGGAAGTCTACGGGAGGGCCATGATGAGCAGTTCTTC. This gives the protein CGSLREGHDEQFF.

This clonotype was observed a few times. This chain links TRBV14 with TRBJ2-7; 7 nucleotides agree with TRBD1. Per germline, CDR1 SGHDN and CDR2 FVKESK. V lost 9 bases to trimming and J lost 3 bases; unmatched junction nucleotides: 8. This CDR3 spans 13 amino acids. This CDR3 is CASRRQGNYEQYF. CDR3 nucleotide sequence: TGTGCCAGTAGACGACAGGGCAACTACGAGCAGTACTTC.

This clonotype was observed at least ten times. This chain joins TRBV11-1 and TRBJ2-7; 7 bases match TRBD2. The CDR3 sequence is 15 residues long. V trimming: 6 bases; J trimming: 0 bases; junction bases outside the gene matches: 8. CDR1 and CDR2 (germline): SGHAT, FQDESV (reference sequence). CDR3 nucleotide sequence: TGTGCCAGCAGGATGGTAGCGGGCAGCTCCTACGAGCAGTACTTC. Its protein product is CASRMVAGSSYEQYF.

This chain uses TRBV15 with TRBJ2-7; perhaps D is TRBD1 or TRBD2 (6 bases each). The CDR3 contains 14 residues. With 6 bases removed from V and 6 bases from J, the gap between germline ends came to 18 bases. Germline assignment: CDR1 LNHNV and CDR2 YYDKDF (reference sequence). CDR3 loop: CATRSPGALGEQYF. Written as DNA, the CDR3 is TGTGCCACCAGGTCCCCGGGGGCCCTCGGCGAGCAGTACTTC.

This clonotype has just a few counts. This chain uses TRBV7-3 with TRBJ2-6, with 12 positions matching TRBD2. The CDR3 is made up of 18 amino acids. V shed 5 bases, J shed 2 bases, and the junction held 7 bases outside the gene matches. Germline lookup yields CDR1 SGHTA and CDR2 FQGTGA. Here the CDR3 reads CASSPRLAGEAGANVLTF. CDR3 DNA: TGTGCCAGCAGCCCACGACTAGCGGGAGAAGCTGGGGCCAACGTCCTGACTTTC.

This clonotype was counted a few times. The chain couples TRBV7-2 to TRBJ1-2; tentative D call: TRBD1 (6 bases). Trimming took 2 bases from V and 4 from J, leaving 17 bases between them. This CDR3 region has 16 residues. The germline CDR1 and CDR2 sequences are SGHTA and FQGNSA. CDR3 in amino acids: CASSLNGGGRGYGYTF. The CDR3 DNA follows: TGTGCCAGCAGCTTAAACGGGGGGGGGCGAGGCTATGGCTACACCTTC.

The V gene is TRBV4-3, the J gene TRBJ2-3, with 10 bases fitting TRBD2. V lost 0 bases and J lost 3; bases outside the gene matches: 6. CDR3 length equals 17 residues. The germline V gene encodes CDR1 LGHNA and CDR2 YSLEER. Written as DNA, the CDR3 is TGCGCCAGCAGCCAAGAATTAGCGGGAGGTGGTACAGATACGCAGTATTTT. Translation gives CASSQELAGGGTDTQYF.

This clonotype was counted many times. The chain joins TRBV4-3 to TRBJ2-2; possible D gene TRBD2, 7 bases. Between the trimmed V and J ends, which lost 1 base and 3 bases, there was a span of 15 bases. CDR1 and CDR2 from the germline V gene are LGHNA and YSLEER. This CDR3 contains 17 residues. DNA for the CDR3: TGCGCCAGCAGCCAAGGGATCCAGGGGAGGGACACCGGGGAGCTGTTTTTT. This translates into CASSQGIQGRDTGELFF.

This clonotype has only a few counts. J is TRBJ2-1 and V is TRBV24-1, with 7 positions matching TRBD1. The CDR3 totals 14 residues. The V segment lost 2 bases and the J segment 8 bases; nucleotides outside the gene matches: 5. Germline V gene sequence: CDR1 KGHDR, CDR2 SFDVKD. This CDR3 is CATSDSRRGYEQFF. The CDR3, as DNA: TGTGCCACCAGTGATTCCCGCAGGGGGTATGAGCAGTTCTTC.

This clonotype was seen more than once but under ten times. This rearrangement joins TRBV18 to TRBJ2-2; a weak D match, TRBD2 (5 bases). The germline V gene has CDR1 KGHSH and CDR2 LQKENI. The V end lost 3 bases, the J end lost 4 bases, and 12 bases lay between the germline ends. The CDR3 has 15 residues. The CDR3 loop is CASSPTGKGTGELFF. The CDR3 DNA reads TGTGCCAGCTCACCCACGGGAAAGGGCACCGGGGAGCTGTTTTTT.

The gene calls are TRBV6-5 and TRBJ2-3; D uncertain. Germline V CDR1 and CDR2: MNHEY, SVGAGI. V lost 0 bases, J lost 1 base, and 11 bases lay in between. This CDR3 is 16 amino acids long. Written as DNA, the CDR3 is TGTGCCAGCAGTTACTCCCCCTTTGAGCGCACAGATACGCAGTATTTT. It translates to CASSYSPFERTDTQYF.

This rearrangement joins TRBV29-1 to TRBJ2-1; TRBD2 might be the D (6 bases). Looked up from germline, CDR1 is SQVTM and CDR2 is ANQGSEA. The CDR3 consists of 12 residues. V was clipped by 4 bases and J by 4 bases, with 8 bases between them. The CDR3 loop is CSVAGAYNEQFF. CDR3 nucleotide sequence: TGCAGCGTTGCGGGAGCTTACAATGAGCAGTTCTTC.

V usage is TRBV10-1 and J usage is TRBJ2-2; D gene unclear. Germline V gene data show CDR1 as WNHNN and CDR2 as SYGVQD (reference sequence). The CDR3 spans 14 residues. The V and J ends lost 0 bases and 6 bases respectively, with 8 bases between them. This chain's CDR3 is CASSESMASGELFF. The CDR3 bases are TGCGCCAGCAGTGAGTCGATGGCCTCCGGGGAGCTGTTTTTT.

This clonotype has a handful of counts. The V gene is TRBV10-3, the J gene TRBJ2-1, with D perhaps assigned TRBD1 or TRBD2 (5 bases each). CDR3 length: 16 residues. Between the trimmed V and J ends, which lost 4 bases and 8 bases, there was a span of 21 bases. Per germline, CDR1 ENHRY and CDR2 SYGVKD. The chain's CDR3 is CAISGAPGTNDHEQFF. In nucleotides, the CDR3 is TGTGCCATCAGTGGCGCTCCCGGGACGAACGACCATGAGCAGTTCTTC.

The rearrangement uses TRBV28 and TRBJ2-7; the D gene is possibly TRBD2 (5 bases). V was cut by 0 bases and J by 1 base, with 16 bases left in between. CDR1 is MDHEN and CDR2 is SYDVKM in the germline V gene. The CDR3 totals 17 residues. Here the CDR3 DNA reads TGTGCCAGCAGTTTATGGCCTCAGGACGGGATGTCCTACGAGCAGTACTTC. Translated, it gives CASSLWPQDGMSYEQYF.

This clonotype was recorded a few times. This CDR3 reads CASSLGFSGSSDTQYF. In DNA form, the CDR3 reads TGTGCCAGCAGCTTGGGCTTTAGCGGGAGTTCAGATACGCAGTATTTT. This chain connects TRBV5-4 to TRBJ2-3; TRBD2 agrees at 9 bases. After removal of 0 bases from V and 4 bases from J, the junction contained 6 bases not matched to a gene. Germline V gives CDR1 SGHNT, CDR2 YYREEE (reference sequence). The CDR3 runs 16 residues.